Listed here is a single TCR beta chain. This entry is derived from a study of blood T cell repertoires in COVID-19. For the study at large: Whether acute or convalescent, the COVID-19 samples came from the United States, Italy and Spain.

In the study's own analysis: Estimated nucleated cell counts came from reference gene primer amplification. The data were produced by immunoSEQ multiplex PCR, yet TCRdb's version contains in-frame clones alone and is incomplete. V and J calls and clone size are copied from that table; D and trimming were computed from the DNA. The table shows tens of thousands of clones, with 76% occurring only once. Trimming left V 3 bases short and J 7 bases short, with 6 bases between. The CDR3 contains 11 residues. The germline CDR1 and CDR2 sequences are MDHEN and SYDVKM. The chain uses TRBV28 and TRBJ1-1; no firm D call. This clonotype was obtained from a man between 65 and 85 years old with active or convalescent COVID-19. Sequencing was carried out using peripheral blood. CDR3 loop: CASSFTVEAFF. The CDR3, as DNA: TGTGCCAGCAGTTTTACGGTTGAAGCTTTCTTT.